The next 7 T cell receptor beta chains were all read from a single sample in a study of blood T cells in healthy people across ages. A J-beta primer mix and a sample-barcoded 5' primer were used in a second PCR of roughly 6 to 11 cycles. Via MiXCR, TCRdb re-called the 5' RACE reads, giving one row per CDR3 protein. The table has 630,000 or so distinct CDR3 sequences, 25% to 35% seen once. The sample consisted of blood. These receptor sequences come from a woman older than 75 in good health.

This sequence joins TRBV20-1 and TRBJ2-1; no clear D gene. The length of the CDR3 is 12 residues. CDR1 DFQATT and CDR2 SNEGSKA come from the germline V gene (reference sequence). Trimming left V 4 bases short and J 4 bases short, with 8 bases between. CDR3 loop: CSAIGRYNEQFF. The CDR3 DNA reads TGCAGTGCTATCGGCAGATACAATGAGCAGTTCTTC.

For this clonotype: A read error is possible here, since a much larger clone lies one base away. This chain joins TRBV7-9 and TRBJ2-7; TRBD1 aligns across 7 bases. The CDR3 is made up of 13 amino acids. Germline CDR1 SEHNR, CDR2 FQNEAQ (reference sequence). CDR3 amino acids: CVSSPTGCREQYF. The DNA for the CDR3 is TGTGTCAGCAGTCCGACAGGGTGTCGCGAGCAGTACTTC.

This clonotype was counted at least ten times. CDR3 sequence: CASTPLTPITDTQYF. The CDR3 DNA sequence: TGCGCCAGCACGCCGCTGACTCCGATCACAGATACGCAGTATTTT. The rearrangement links TRBV5-1 to TRBJ2-3, with unresolved D. Germline CDR1 SGHRS, CDR2 YFSETQ. The CDR3 length is 15 residues. The V end was cut by 6 bases, the J end by 2 bases, with 16 bases between.

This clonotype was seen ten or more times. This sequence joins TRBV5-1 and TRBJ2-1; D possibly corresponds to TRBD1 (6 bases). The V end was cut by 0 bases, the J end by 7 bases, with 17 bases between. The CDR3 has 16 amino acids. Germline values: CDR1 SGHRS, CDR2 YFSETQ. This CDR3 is CASSLEGRGWVNEQFF. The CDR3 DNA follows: TGCGCCAGCAGCTTGGAGGGCAGGGGTTGGGTAAATGAGCAGTTCTTC.

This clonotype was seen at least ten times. The CDR3 DNA is TGTGCCAGCAGTTCCGGGACGGTTAGCAATCAGCCCCAGCATTTT. It specifies CASSSGTVSNQPQHF. This chain uses TRBV6-2 or TRBV6-3 with TRBJ1-5; tentatively, D is TRBD1 (5 bases). V was shortened by 4 bases and J by 0 bases, with 10 bases between the two germline ends. There are 15 residues in the CDR3. Per the germline V gene, CDR1 is MNHEY and CDR2 is SVGEGT.

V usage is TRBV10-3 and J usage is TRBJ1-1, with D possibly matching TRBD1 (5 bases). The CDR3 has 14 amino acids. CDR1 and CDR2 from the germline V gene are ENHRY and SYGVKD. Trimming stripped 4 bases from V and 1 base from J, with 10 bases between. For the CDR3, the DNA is TGTGCCATCAGTGGGTCTAGGGGGAACACTGAAGCTTTCTTT. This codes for CAISGSRGNTEAFF.

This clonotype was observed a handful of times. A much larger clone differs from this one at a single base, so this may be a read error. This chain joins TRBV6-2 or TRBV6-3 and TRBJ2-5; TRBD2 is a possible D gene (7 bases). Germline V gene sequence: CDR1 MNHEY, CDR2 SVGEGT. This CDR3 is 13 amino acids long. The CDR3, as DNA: TGTGCCGGCAGGGAGGGGGGCCGTGAGACCCAGTACTTC. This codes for CAGREGGRETQYF.